This T cell receptor (beta chain) comes out of a study of T cell changes during pregnancy in multiple sclerosis. V dropped 4 bases and J dropped 5; count of bases not matched to a gene: 5. The CDR3 spans 15 residues. Looked up from germline, CDR1 is SGDLS and CDR2 is YYNGEE. The assay was immunoSEQ multiplex PCR, and TCRdb's table has in-frame clones only and misses some. The repertoire includes tens of thousands of clones, approximately 90% of them detected once, and about 1.4% sits in the top ten. The chain recombines TRBV9 with TRBJ1-5; 11 nucleotides align to TRBD1. This receptor was taken from a female donor in good health, enrolled as a control in a pregnancy study. The sequencing used peripheral blood, collected in the second trimester of pregnancy. CDR3: CASSPDRGPHQPQHF. The CDR3 bases are TGTGCCAGCAGCCCGGACAGGGGGCCCCATCAGCCCCAGCATTTT.